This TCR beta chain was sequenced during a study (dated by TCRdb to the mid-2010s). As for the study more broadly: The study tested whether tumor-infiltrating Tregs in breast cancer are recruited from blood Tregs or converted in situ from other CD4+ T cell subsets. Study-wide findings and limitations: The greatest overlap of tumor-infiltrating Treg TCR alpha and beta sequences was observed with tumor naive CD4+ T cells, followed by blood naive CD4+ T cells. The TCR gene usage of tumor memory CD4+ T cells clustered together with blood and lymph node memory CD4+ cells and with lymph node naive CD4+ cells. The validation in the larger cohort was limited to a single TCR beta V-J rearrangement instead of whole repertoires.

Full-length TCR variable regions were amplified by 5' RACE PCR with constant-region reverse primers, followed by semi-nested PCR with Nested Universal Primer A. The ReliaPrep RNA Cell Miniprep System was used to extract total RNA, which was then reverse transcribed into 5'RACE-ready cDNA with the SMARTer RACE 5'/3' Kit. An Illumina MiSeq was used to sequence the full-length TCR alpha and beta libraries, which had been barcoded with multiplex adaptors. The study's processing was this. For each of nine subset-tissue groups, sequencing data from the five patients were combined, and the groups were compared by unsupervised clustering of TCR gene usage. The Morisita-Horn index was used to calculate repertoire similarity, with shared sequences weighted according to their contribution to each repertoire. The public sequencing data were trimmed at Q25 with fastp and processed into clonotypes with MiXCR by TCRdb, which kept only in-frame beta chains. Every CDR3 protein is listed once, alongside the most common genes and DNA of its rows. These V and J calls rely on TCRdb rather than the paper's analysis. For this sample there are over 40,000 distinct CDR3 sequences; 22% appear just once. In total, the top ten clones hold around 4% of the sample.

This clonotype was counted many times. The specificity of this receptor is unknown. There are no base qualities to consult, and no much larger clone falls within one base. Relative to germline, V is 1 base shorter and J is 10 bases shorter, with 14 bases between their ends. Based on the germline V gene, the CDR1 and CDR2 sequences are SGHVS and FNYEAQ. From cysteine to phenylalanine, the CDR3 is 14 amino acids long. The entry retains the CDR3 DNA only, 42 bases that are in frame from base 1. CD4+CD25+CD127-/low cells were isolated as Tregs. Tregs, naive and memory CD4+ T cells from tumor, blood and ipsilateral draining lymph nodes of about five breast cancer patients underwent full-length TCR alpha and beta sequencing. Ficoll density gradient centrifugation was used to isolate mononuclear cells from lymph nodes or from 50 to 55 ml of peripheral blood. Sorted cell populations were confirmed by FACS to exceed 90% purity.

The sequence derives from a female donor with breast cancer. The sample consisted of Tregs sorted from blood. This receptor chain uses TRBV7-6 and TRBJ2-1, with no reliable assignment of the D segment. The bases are TGTGCCAGCAGCTTAGTATTTGGAGTACGGGAGCAGTTCTTC. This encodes CASSLVFGVREQFF.